The source of this TCR beta chain is a study of T cells after yellow fever vaccination. This CDR3 is 15 amino acids long. The germline gives CDR1 LGHNA, CDR2 YSLEER. The ends lost 2 bases at V and 9 bases at J; junction bases unmatched: 13. Synthesis of TCR cDNA relied on 5'RACE template switching, which attached a universal primer site and UMIs. Via MiXCR, TCRdb re-called the 5' RACE reads, giving one row per CDR3 protein. The sample holds 200,000 to 250,000 distinct CDR3 sequences; 3% to 3.5% are singletons and the top ten take about 3%. This clonotype has a handful of counts. The sequencing used CD4+ T cells sorted from PBMCs, collected 10 days after the yellow fever booster vaccination. The chain employs TRBV4-3 and TRBJ2-7; 7 nucleotides line up with TRBD2. This TCR was sampled from a young man who received the YFV17D yellow fever vaccine. CDR3 DNA: TGCGCCAGCAGCCAAAGTTTCGACGGCGGGGGAGGGCAGTACGTC. Translated: CASSQSFDGGGGQYV.